This T cell receptor beta chain was recovered during a study of vaccination and CD4 T cells after COVID-19. The Oncomine TCR Beta short-read assay generated sequence data from the DNA of cultured CD4+ T cells. TCRdb reprocessed the PCR reads with MiXCR, giving one entry per CDR3 protein. The data contain approximately 15,000 distinct CDR3 sequences, about 44% of them singletons. Treatment here: approximately 11-day PBMC culture with coronavirus spike peptide pools or control peptides (ViraFEST assay). In the case of this clonotype: Its antigen is still unknown.

The CDR3 runs 15 residues. After removal of 5 bases from V and 1 base from J, the junction contained 5 bases not matched to a gene. Germline CDR1 is ENHRY and CDR2 is SYGVKD. The V gene is TRBV10-3, the J gene TRBJ1-5, with 7 bases aligning to TRBD1. The TCR was taken from a human donor who had recovered from COVID-19. Sequencing was carried out using CD4+ T cells from blood, cultured in vitro. The CDR3 sequence: CAISPGTASNQPQHF. The CDR3 nucleotides read TGTGCCATCAGTCCCGGGACAGCAAGCAATCAGCCCCAGCATTTT.